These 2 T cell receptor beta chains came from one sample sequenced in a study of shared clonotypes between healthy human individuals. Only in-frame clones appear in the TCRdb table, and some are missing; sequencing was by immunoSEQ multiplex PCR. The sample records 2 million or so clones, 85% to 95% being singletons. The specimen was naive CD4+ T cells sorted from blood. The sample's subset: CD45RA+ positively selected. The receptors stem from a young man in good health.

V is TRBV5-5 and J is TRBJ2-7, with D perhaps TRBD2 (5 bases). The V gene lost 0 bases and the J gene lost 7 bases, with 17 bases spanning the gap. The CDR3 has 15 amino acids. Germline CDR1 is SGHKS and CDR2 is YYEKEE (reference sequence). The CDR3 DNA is TGTGCCAGCAGCTTGGGGGCCCAACTAGATACAGAGCAGTACTTC. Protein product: CASSLGAQLDTEQYF.

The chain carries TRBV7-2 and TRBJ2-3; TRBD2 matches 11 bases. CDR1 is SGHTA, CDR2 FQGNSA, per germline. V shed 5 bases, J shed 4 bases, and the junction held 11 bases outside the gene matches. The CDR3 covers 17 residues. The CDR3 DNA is TGTGCCAGCAGCCTTGGGACTAGCGGCTCTGCGCCAGATACGCAGTATTTT. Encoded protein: CASSLGTSGSAPDTQYF.